This T cell receptor (beta chain) was recorded in a study of regulatory T cells in long-lasting Graves disease. Study in general: Graves' patients diagnosed newly had used antithyroid drugs under 3 months. Findings and limits, study-wide: TRBV28 was favored in persistent disease, as were TRBJ1-2 and TRBJ2-5.

Trimming stripped 3 bases from V and 0 bases from J, with 9 bases between. The CDR3 loop spans 15 amino acids. This clonotype was counted ten times or more. Antigen: not known. The time point denotes: newly diagnosed GD, antithyroid drugs for less than 3 months. The TCR library was prepared using RNA isolated from PBMCs. Building of the TCR beta libraries involved iRepertoire HTBI primers and Arm-PCR of CDR3 regions. TCRdb independently ran MiXCR on the multiplex PCR reads; one entry per CDR3 protein. The table lists 380,000 or so distinct CDR3 sequences, 15% to 20% of them singletons, with 20% to 25% in the top ten. These data also featured in a second study, about T cells in Graves' hyperthyroidism and ophthalmopathy. Turning to that study: Clinicians diagnosed patients from clinical symptoms, serum thyroxine and TRAb, thyroid ultrasound and orbital computed tomography. Most expanded thyroid clonotypes above 0.001 also appeared in blood.

This sequence originates from a woman in her late teens or twenties with Graves disease. Specimen: peripheral blood mononuclear cells (PBMCs), collected at new diagnosis, from a patient treated with antithyroid drugs. V and J are TRBV12-3 or TRBV12-4 and TRBJ1-3, with D unclear. CDR3 loop: CASSFGQYSGNTIYF. The CDR3 bases are TGTGCCAGCAGTTTTGGGCAGTACTCTGGAAACACCATATATTTT.